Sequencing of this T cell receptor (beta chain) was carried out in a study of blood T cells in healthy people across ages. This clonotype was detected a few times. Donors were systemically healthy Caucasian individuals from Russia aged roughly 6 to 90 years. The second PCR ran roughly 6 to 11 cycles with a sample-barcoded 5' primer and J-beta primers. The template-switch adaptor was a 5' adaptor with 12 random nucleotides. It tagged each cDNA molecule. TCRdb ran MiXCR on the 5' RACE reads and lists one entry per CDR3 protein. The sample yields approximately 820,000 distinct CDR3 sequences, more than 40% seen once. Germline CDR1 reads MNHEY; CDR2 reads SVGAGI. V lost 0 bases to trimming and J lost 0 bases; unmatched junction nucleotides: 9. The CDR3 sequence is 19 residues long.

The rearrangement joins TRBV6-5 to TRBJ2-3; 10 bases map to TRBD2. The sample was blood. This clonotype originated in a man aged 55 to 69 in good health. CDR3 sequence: CASSYSLPSGGPSTDTQYF. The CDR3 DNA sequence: TGTGCCAGCAGTTACTCTCTACCTAGCGGGGGCCCGAGCACAGATACGCAGTATTTT.